This TCR beta chain was captured by sequencing in a study of T cells in Graves' hyperthyroidism and ophthalmopathy. This clonotype has a count of ten or more. CDR1 is SGHTS and CDR2 is YDEGEE in the germline V gene. This CDR3 comprises 16 residues. Between the trimmed V and J ends, which lost 0 bases and 6 bases, there was a span of 19 bases. Amplification yielded TCR beta CDR3 regions, with RNA transcripts as the source. An initial round of RT-PCR targeting the TCR CDR3 relied on the HTBI primer set. TCRdb reanalysed the multiplex PCR reads using MiXCR and keeps one entry per CDR3 protein. The data contain under 350,000 distinct CDR3 sequences, around 20% of them seen just once; the ten biggest clones take up less than 65%.

The material sequenced was blood. The TCR originated in a woman in her forties or fifties with Graves' hyperthyroidism. V usage is TRBV5-8 and J usage is TRBJ2-7, with D maybe TRBD2 (5 bases). The CDR3 DNA reads as TGTGCCAGCAGCTTGGGGGGTCTAGCAGTGTTTTTCGAGCAGTACTTC. This encodes CASSLGGLAVFFEQYF.